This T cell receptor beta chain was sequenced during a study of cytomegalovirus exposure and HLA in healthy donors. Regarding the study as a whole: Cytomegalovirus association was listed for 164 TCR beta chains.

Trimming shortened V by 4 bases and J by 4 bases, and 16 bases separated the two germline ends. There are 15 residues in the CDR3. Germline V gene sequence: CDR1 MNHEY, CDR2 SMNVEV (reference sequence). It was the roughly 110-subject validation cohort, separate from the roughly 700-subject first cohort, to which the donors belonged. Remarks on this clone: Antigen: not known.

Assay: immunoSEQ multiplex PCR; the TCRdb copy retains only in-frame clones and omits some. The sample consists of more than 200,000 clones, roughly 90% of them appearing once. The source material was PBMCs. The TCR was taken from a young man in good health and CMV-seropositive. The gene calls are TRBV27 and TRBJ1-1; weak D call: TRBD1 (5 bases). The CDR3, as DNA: TGTGCCAGCAGTTCGGGGCTGAGGGTCGGCACTGAAGCTTTCTTT. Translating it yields CASSSGLRVGTEAFF.